The 8 T cell receptor beta chains listed next were all sequenced from one sample in a study of blood T cell repertoires in COVID-19. Assay used: immunoSEQ multiplex PCR; TCRdb lists only in-frame clones, some missing. Altogether about 370,000 clones are present, around 91% being singletons, with the ten largest covering approximately 1%. What was sequenced was PBMCs or T cells enriched from blood (not recorded which). The receptors shown here come from a man aged 18 to 35 who had recovered from COVID-19.

The chain links TRBV5-1 to TRBJ2-2; 11 bases match TRBD1. Germline CDR1 reads SGHRS; CDR2 reads YFSETQ. J was trimmed by 4 bases and V by 3 bases; bases with no gene match: 2. There are 15 residues in the CDR3. In DNA, the CDR3 is TGCGCCAGCAGCTGGGGACAGGGGGGCACCGGGGAGCTGTTTTTT. As protein: CASSWGQGGTGELFF.

This clone has a single count. The chain employs TRBV5-4 and TRBJ1-2; a weak D match, TRBD1 (6 bases). Trimming removed 4 bases at V and 8 bases at J, with 18 bases between. From germline, CDR1 is SGHNT and CDR2 YYREEE (reference sequence). This CDR3 has 14 amino acids. The CDR3 DNA reads TGTGCCAGCAGCCAATTGGAGGGGGGGTACGGCTACACCTTC. It encodes CASSQLEGGYGYTF.

The rearrangement joins TRBV9 to TRBJ1-1, with 8 bases aligning to TRBD1. Germline loops: CDR1 SGDLS, CDR2 YYNGEE. V lost 3 bases and J lost 1; bases outside the gene matches: 2. This CDR3 is 14 amino acids long. The CDR3 reads CASSAGTGNTEAFF. The DNA for the CDR3 is TGTGCCAGCAGCGCCGGGACAGGGAACACTGAAGCTTTCTTT. The variable domain in full, completed from reference TRBV9 and TRBJ1-1, reads DSGVTQTPKHLITATGQRVTLRCSPRSGDLSVYWYQQSLDQGLQFLIQYYNGEERAKGNILERFSAQQFPDLHSELNLSSLELGDSALYFCASSAGTGNTEAFFGQGTRLTVV.

This chain links TRBV6-5 with TRBJ1-3; TRBD1 aligns across 7 bases. CDR3 length equals 15 residues. J gave up 0 bases and V 6 bases, and 5 bases lay outside the gene matches. Germline V gene lookup returns CDR1 MNHEY and CDR2 SVGAGI. The chain's CDR3 is CASRRGTDSGNTIYF. Here the CDR3 DNA reads TGTGCCAGCAGACGCGGGACAGACTCTGGAAACACCATATATTTT.

The chain is built from TRBV5-1 and TRBJ2-5, with TRBD2 matching 7 bases. Germline CDR1 SGHRS, CDR2 YFSETQ. J gave up 7 bases and V 4 bases, and 13 bases lay outside the gene matches. The CDR3 extends over 15 amino acids. As DNA, the CDR3 is TGCGCCAGCAGCATAAAAGCGGGATCCTCAGGGACCCAGTACTTC. Protein sequence: CASSIKAGSSGTQYF.

This chain connects TRBV27 to TRBJ2-5; 8 nucleotides match TRBD1. V dropped 8 bases and J dropped 3; count of bases not matched to a gene: 8. CDR3 length: 14 residues. Germline assignment: CDR1 MNHEY and CDR2 SMNVEV (reference sequence). The CDR3: CASPPGGRKETQYF. DNA of the CDR3: TGTGCCAGCCCCCCAGGGGGCAGAAAAGAGACCCAGTACTTC.

This chain's CDR3 is CASTVGGASSYGYTF. CDR3 DNA sequence: TGTGCCAGCACCGTAGGAGGGGCCAGCAGCTATGGCTACACCTTC. The J gene is TRBJ1-2, the V gene TRBV6-5; weak D call: TRBD1 (5 bases). Per germline, CDR1 MNHEY and CDR2 SVGAGI. The length of the CDR3 is 15 residues. Trimming cost V 7 bases and J 4 bases, with 19 bases left between them.

V usage is TRBV5-1 and J usage is TRBJ1-5, with D possibly being TRBD1 (5 bases). Trimming stripped 0 bases from V and 5 bases from J, with 12 bases between. Looked up from germline, CDR1 is SGHRS and CDR2 is YFSETQ. The CDR3 is 15 amino acids. In DNA, the CDR3 is TGCGCCAGCAGCTTGGAGGGCAGGGAGGATCAGCCCCAGCATTTT. Encoded protein: CASSLEGREDQPQHF.